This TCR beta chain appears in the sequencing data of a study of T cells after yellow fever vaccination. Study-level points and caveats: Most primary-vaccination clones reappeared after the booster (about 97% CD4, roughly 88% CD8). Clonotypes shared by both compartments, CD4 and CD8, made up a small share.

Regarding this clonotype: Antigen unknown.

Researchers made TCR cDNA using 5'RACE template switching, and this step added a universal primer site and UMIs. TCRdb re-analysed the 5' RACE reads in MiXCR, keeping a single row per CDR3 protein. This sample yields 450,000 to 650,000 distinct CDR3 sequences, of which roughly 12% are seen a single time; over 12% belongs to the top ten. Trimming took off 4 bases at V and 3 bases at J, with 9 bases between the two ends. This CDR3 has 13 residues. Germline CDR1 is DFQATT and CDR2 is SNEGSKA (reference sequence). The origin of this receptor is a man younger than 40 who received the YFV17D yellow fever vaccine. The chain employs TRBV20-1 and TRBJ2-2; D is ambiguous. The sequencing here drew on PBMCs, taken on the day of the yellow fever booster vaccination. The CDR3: CSANNVDTGELFF. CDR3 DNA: TGCAGTGCTAATAACGTGGACACCGGGGAGCTGTTTTTT.